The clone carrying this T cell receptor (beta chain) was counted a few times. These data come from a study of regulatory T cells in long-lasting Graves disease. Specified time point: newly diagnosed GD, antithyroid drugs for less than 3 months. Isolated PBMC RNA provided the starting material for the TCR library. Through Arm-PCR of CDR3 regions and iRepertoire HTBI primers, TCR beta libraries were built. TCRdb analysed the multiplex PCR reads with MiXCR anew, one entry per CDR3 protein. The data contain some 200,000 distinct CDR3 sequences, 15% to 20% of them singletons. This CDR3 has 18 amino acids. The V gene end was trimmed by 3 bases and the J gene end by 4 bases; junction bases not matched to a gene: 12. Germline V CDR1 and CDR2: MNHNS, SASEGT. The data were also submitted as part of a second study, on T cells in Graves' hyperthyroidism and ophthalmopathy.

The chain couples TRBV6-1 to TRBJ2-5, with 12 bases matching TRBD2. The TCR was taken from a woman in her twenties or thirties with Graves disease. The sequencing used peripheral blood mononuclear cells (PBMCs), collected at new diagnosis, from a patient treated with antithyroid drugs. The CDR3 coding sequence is TGTGCCAGCAGTGAGCTCCTAGCGGGAGGGGCCCAACGAGAGACCCAGTACTTC. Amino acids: CASSELLAGGAQRETQYF.